This entry lists 26 T cell receptor beta chains sequenced from one sample in a study of T cell repertoires in cytomegalovirus infection. TCRdb reprocessed the reads via MiXCR and lists one record per CDR3 protein. The sample includes about 450,000 distinct CDR3 sequences, 25% to 40% seen only once; the top ten take roughly an eighth. Sequencing used PBMCs. The receptor set was obtained from a human donor in good health (CMV status not recorded). Some clones in this sample may be carry-over from other donors' samples.

The rearrangement links TRBV12-3 or TRBV12-4 to TRBJ1-6, with 8 bases fitting TRBD1. The CDR3 is made up of 14 amino acids. Germline trimming cut 7 bases from V and 6 bases from J; bases unmatched to any gene: 5. DNA of the CDR3: TGTGCCAGCACCAGGACAGGGATTAATTCACCCCTCCACTTT. Translating it yields CASTRTGINSPLHF.

Only a few counts were recorded for this clonotype. The chain joins TRBV10-2 to TRBJ2-1, with TRBD1 identical over 11 bases. V lost 6 bases, J lost 8 bases, and 21 bases stayed unmatched. Germline loops: CDR1 WSHSY, CDR2 SAAADI. The CDR3 has 19 residues. Here the CDR3 DNA reads TGCGCCAGCAGACTAAATCTACCTCAAAGGACAGGGGGCAGCGATGAGCAGTTCTTC. Translation: CASRLNLPQRTGGSDEQFF.

Comment on this clonotype: This clone may be a read error of a much larger clone one base away. The chain employs TRBV7-2 and TRBJ2-3, with 9 bases identical to TRBD1. The J segment lost 8 bases and the V segment lost 5 bases, leaving 14 bases of the junction unmatched. Looked up from germline, CDR1 is SGHTA and CDR2 is FQGNSA. The CDR3 extends over 16 amino acids. The CDR3 DNA reads as TGTGCCAGCAGCCCCAGGGGACAGGGTAGAGCAGGTACGCAGTATTTT. Translating it yields CASSPRGQGRAGTQYF.

This clonotype has only a few counts. The rearrangement joins TRBV12-3 or TRBV12-4 to TRBJ2-2; tentatively, D is TRBD1 (6 bases). This CDR3 spans 15 amino acids. Trimming removed 3 bases from V and 0 bases from J, with 8 bases in between. CDR3 DNA sequence: TGTGCCAGCAGTTTTGGGACAACGAACACCGGGGAGCTGTTTTTT. Translating gives CASSFGTTNTGELFF.

This clonotype appeared a single time. The chain couples TRBV7-9 to TRBJ2-1; D remains unclear. This CDR3 has 16 amino acids. Germline values: CDR1 SEHNR, CDR2 FQNEAQ (reference sequence). Trimming left V 5 bases short and J 6 bases short, with 20 bases between. CDR3 sequence reads: CASSARPVLGFNEQFF. The DNA of the CDR3 is TGTGCCAGCAGCGCCCGACCAGTTCTGGGTTTCAATGAGCAGTTCTTC.

This clonotype was seen a few times. The chain uses TRBV25-1 and TRBJ1-4, with 7 bases matching TRBD1. V trimming: 4 bases; J trimming: 5 bases; junction bases outside the gene matches: 4. Per germline, CDR1 MGHDK and CDR2 SYGVNS. The length of the CDR3 is 14 residues. The CDR3 region is CASSGQGWNEKLFF. CDR3 coding DNA: TGTGCCAGCAGTGGACAGGGTTGGAATGAAAAACTGTTTTTT. The variable domain in full, with the rest retrieved from reference TRBV25-1 and TRBJ1-4, is EADIYQTPRYLVIGTGKKITLECSQTMGHDKMYWYQQDPGMELHLIHYSYGVNSTEKGDLSSESTVSRIRTEHFPLTLESARPSHTSQYLCASSGQGWNEKLFFGSGTQLSVL.

V and J are TRBV10-3 and TRBJ2-7; either TRBD1 or TRBD2 may supply D (7 bases each). Germline values: CDR1 ENHRY, CDR2 SYGVKD. V dropped 0 bases and J dropped 4 bases, with 19 bases sitting between them. The CDR3 totals 17 residues. CDR3 nucleotide sequence: TGTGCCATCAGTGAGTCGATGTTGGCAGGGGGGGGGTACGAGCAGTACTTC. Translated: CAISESMLAGGGYEQYF.

The chain links TRBV28 to TRBJ1-5; 9 nucleotides align to TRBD1. This CDR3 comprises 16 residues. CDR1 and CDR2 from the germline V gene are MDHEN and SYDVKM. V shed 4 bases and J 7 bases; nucleotides not matched to a gene: 11. The CDR3, as DNA: TGTGCCAGCAGTTCTACGGGACAGGGCCTCGGACAGCCCCAGCATTTT. Its translation is CASSSTGQGLGQPQHF.

The chain combines TRBV15 with TRBJ1-2; the match to TRBD1 covers 7 bases. The CDR3 sequence is 15 residues long. The germline V gene encodes CDR1 LNHNV and CDR2 YYDKDF (reference sequence). The V and J ends lost 0 bases and 8 bases, in that order; junction bases with no gene match: 9. For the CDR3, the DNA is TGTGCCACCAGCAGAGATATTGGGGACAGACGGGGCTACACCTTC. This gives the protein CATSRDIGDRRGYTF.

The J gene is TRBJ2-3, the V gene TRBV19; either TRBD1 or TRBD2 may fit D (7 bases each). The CDR3 is made up of 14 amino acids. V lost 8 bases and J 4 bases, leaving 16 bases between the germline ends. CDR1 is LNHDA and CDR2 is SQIVND in the germline V gene (reference sequence). This CDR3 is CASAGGGQADTQYF. The CDR3 region has the DNA TGTGCCAGTGCAGGGGGGGGCCAGGCAGATACGCAGTATTTT.

A remark on this clonotype: With a much larger clone just one base away, this may be a read error. V is TRBV4-1 and J is TRBJ2-5; D gene uncertain. The CDR3 runs 12 residues. The germline V and J ends were trimmed by 3 bases and 4 bases, with 6 bases remaining between them. CDR1 MGHRA and CDR2 YSYEKL come from the germline V gene. The CDR3 is CASSHIPETQYF. For the CDR3, the DNA is TGCGCCAGCAGCCACATCCCAGAGACCCAGTACTTC.

This sequence joins TRBV20-1 and TRBJ2-5; 9 bases agree with TRBD2. V gave up 0 bases and J gave up 5 bases; unmatched junction bases: 7. The CDR3 spans 15 residues. Germline V gene data show CDR1 as DFQATT and CDR2 as SNEGSKA (reference sequence). The CDR3 DNA reads as TGCAGTGCTAGAGATACTCTAGCGGGGACGGAGACCCAGTACTTC. This sequence encodes CSARDTLAGTETQYF.

This clonotype was detected a few times. The chain is built from TRBV28 and TRBJ2-5; D is perhaps TRBD1 (7 bases). The CDR3 is 15 residues long. V was clipped by 5 bases and J by 3 bases, with 16 bases between them. Germline loops: CDR1 MDHEN, CDR2 SYDVKM. DNA for the CDR3: TGTGCCAGCAGTCCGCGGGACAGATACAAAGAGACCCAGTACTTC. This gives the protein CASSPRDRYKETQYF.

This clonotype was seen at least ten times. The V gene is TRBV7-3, the J gene TRBJ2-1, with 7 bases aligning to TRBD1. The length of the CDR3 is 14 residues. The germline V gene has CDR1 SGHTA and CDR2 FQGTGA. The junction had 8 bases not matched to a gene; V was cut back by 5 bases and J by 7 bases. CDR3 in amino acids: CASSQTGQLNEQFF. CDR3 in DNA: TGTGCCAGCAGCCAAACGGGACAGCTTAATGAGCAGTTCTTC.

In this sample, this clonotype turned up a few times. The chain links TRBV7-2 to TRBJ2-6; D uncertain. The CDR3 runs to 16 residues. Germline assignment: CDR1 SGHTA and CDR2 FQGNSA. Trimming shortened V by 4 bases and J by 2 bases, and 12 bases separated the two germline ends. CDR3 in amino acids: CASSSTENPGANVLTF. The DNA of the CDR3 is TGTGCCAGCAGCTCGACGGAAAACCCTGGGGCCAACGTCCTGACTTTC.

This clonotype was seen more than once but under ten times. The V and J genes are TRBV6-1 and TRBJ1-1; 8 nucleotides agree with TRBD1. This CDR3 is 16 amino acids long. Germline CDR1 MNHNS, CDR2 SASEGT. V shed 3 bases and J 7 bases; nucleotides not matched to a gene: 13. The CDR3 DNA reads TGTGCCAGCAGTGAGGACAGGGTACGGCCCAGCTATGAAGCTTTCTTT. This gives the protein CASSEDRVRPSYEAFF.

The chain joins TRBV2 to TRBJ2-3; D call uncertain. Per the germline V gene, CDR1 is SNHLY and CDR2 is FYNNEI. The CDR3 is made up of 14 amino acids. Trimming removed 5 bases from V and 3 bases from J, with 12 bases in between. The CDR3 nucleotides read TGTGCCAGCAGTTCCCTAGGGCGGACAGATACGCAGTATTTT. Its translation is CASSSLGRTDTQYF. Full variable domain (missing parts from reference TRBV2 and TRBJ2-3): EPEVTQTPSHQVTQMGQEVILRCVPISNHLYFYWYRQILGQKVEFLVSFYNNEISEKSEIFDDQFSVERPDGSNFTLKIRSTKLEDSAMYFCASSSLGRTDTQYFGPGTRLTVL.

V usage is TRBV20-1 and J usage is TRBJ1-5; D gene unclear. This CDR3 region has 17 residues. Germline CDR1 is DFQATT and CDR2 is SNEGSKA (reference sequence). The V gene lost 0 bases and the J gene lost 0 bases, with 15 bases spanning the gap. CDR3 bases: TGCAGTGCTAGAGATCTGGCGGTCCCAGATAGCAATCAGCCCCAGCATTTT. Its protein is CSARDLAVPDSNQPQHF.

This clonotype was picked up a small number of times. The chain recombines TRBV19 with TRBJ1-4, with D unresolved. Deletions cut 5 bases from V and 4 bases from J, with 11 bases between. The CDR3 loop spans 14 amino acids. The germline V gene encodes CDR1 LNHDA and CDR2 SQIVND (reference sequence). CDR3 protein: CASSLVGNNEKLFF. CDR3 nucleotide sequence: TGTGCCAGTAGTCTCGTTGGGAATAATGAAAAACTGTTTTTT.

This clonotype was seen repeatedly, ten times or more. The chain uses TRBV7-6 and TRBJ2-1; 8 bases agree with TRBD2. Trimming took 0 bases from V and 0 from J; bases not matched to a gene: 7. Germline CDR1 reads SGHVS; CDR2 reads FNYEAQ. This CDR3 is 18 amino acids long. DNA for the CDR3: TGTGCCAGCAGCTTAGCCCCGGGAGGGGTTAGCTCCTACAATGAGCAGTTCTTC. This sequence encodes CASSLAPGGVSSYNEQFF.

This clonotype was seen a handful of times. The chain recombines TRBV4-1 with TRBJ1-1; 10 bases match TRBD1. Germline CDR1 and CDR2: MGHRA and YSYEKL. After removal of 3 bases from V and 5 bases from J, the junction contained 12 bases not matched to a gene. CDR3 length: 17 residues. The CDR3 sequence is CASSQVGTGVRGTEAFF. DNA for the CDR3: TGCGCCAGCAGCCAGGTTGGGACAGGGGTTCGGGGAACTGAAGCTTTCTTT.

This clonotype was seen a handful of times. The rearrangement joins TRBV6-1 to TRBJ2-7; D is possibly TRBD1 or TRBD2 (6 bases each). V gave up 1 base and J gave up 5 bases, with 15 bases separating them. The CDR3 spans 15 residues. Germline V gene sequence: CDR1 MNHNS, CDR2 SASEGT. DNA for the CDR3: TGTGCCAGCAGTGAAGAAGTAGGGGGGCCCAACGAGCAGTACTTC. This codes for CASSEEVGGPNEQYF.

This clonotype was recorded at least ten times. The chain joins TRBV12-3 or TRBV12-4 to TRBJ2-7, with 9 positions matching TRBD1. The CDR3 is 17 residues long. Trimming cost V 6 bases and J 5 bases; bases outside gene matches: 17. CDR3 residues: CASSIQQPGQGFHEQYF. For the CDR3, the DNA is TGTGCCAGCAGCATCCAACAGCCGGGACAGGGTTTCCACGAGCAGTACTTC.

This clonotype was picked up one time. The junction departs from the called germline gene at one end, perhaps through a read error. The genes are TRBV18 and TRBJ1-1; D perhaps matches TRBD1 (6 bases). The germline CDR1 and CDR2 sequences are KGHSH and LQKENI. CDR3 length: 17 amino acids. CDR3 amino acids: CASSPRGAGVTETEACF. The CDR3 DNA reads as TGTGCCAGCTCACCACGGGGGGCCGGGGTTACTGAGACTGAAGCTTGCTTT.

This clonotype appeared many times. The chain uses TRBV14 and TRBJ1-4; D uncertain. Germline V gene data show CDR1 as SGHDN and CDR2 as FVKESK. This CDR3 has 15 residues. The V and J ends lost 4 bases and 2 bases respectively, with 11 bases between them. The DNA for the CDR3 is TGTGCCAGCAGCCCGCCGACGGCTACTAATGAAAAACTGTTTTTT. It yields the protein CASSPPTATNEKLFF.

This chain uses TRBV6-2 or TRBV6-3 with TRBJ1-1; D remains ambiguous. V lost 2 bases and J 4 bases, leaving 17 bases between the germline ends. The CDR3 has 16 residues. Germline-derived CDR1 and CDR2 are MNHEY and SVGEGT. CDR3 region: CASSYDYGRVSTEAFF. The CDR3 nucleotides are TGTGCCAGCAGTTACGATTACGGCAGAGTCTCCACTGAAGCTTTCTTT.